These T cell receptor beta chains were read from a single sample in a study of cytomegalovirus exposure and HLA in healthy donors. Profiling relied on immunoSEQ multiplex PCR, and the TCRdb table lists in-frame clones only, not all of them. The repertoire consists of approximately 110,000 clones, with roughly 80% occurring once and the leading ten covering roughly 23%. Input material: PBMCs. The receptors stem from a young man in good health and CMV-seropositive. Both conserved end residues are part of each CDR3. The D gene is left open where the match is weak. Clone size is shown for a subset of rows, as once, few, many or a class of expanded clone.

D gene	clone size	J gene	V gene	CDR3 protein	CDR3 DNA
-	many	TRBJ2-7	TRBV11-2	CASSLSGVESYEQYF	TGTGCCAGCAGCTTATCCGGGGTAGAATCCTACGAGCAGTACTTC
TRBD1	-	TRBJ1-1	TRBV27	CASGGGSGDPNTEAFF	TGTGCCAGCGGAGGGGGCTCGGGGGATCCGAACACTGAAGCTTTCTTT
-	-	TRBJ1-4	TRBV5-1	CASSLSPAARTNEKLFF	TGCGCCAGCAGCTTGAGTCCAGCGGCACGTACTAATGAAAAACTGTTTTTT
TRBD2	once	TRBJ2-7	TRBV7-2	CASSFSLAGGSSEQYF	TGTGCCAGCAGCTTCTCACTAGCGGGGGGTTCTAGCGAGCAGTACTTC
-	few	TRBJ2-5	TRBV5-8	CASSLIAGAETQYF	TGTGCCAGCAGCTTGATCGCAGGGGCAGAGACCCAGTACTTC
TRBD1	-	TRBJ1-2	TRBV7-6	CASSLEPGTGIYGYTF	TGTGCCAGCAGCTTAGAGCCCGGGACAGGGATCTATGGCTACACCTTC
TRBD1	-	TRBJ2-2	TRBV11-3	CASLRWTGGTGELFF	TGTGCCAGTCTAAGGTGGACAGGGGGAACCGGGGAGCTGTTTTTT
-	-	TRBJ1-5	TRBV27	CASSANTGWDQPQHF	TGTGCCAGCAGCGCAAACACAGGGTGGGATCAGCCCCAGCATTTT
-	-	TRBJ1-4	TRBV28	CASSLGGAGNEKLFF	TGTGCCAGCAGTTTGGGCGGAGCGGGAAATGAAAAACTGTTTTTT
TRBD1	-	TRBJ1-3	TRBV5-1	CASSTEGARGNTIYF	TGCGCCAGCAGCACAGAGGGGGCTCGAGGAAACACCATATATTTT
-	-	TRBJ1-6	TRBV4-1	CASSHGRGGSPLHF	TGCGCCAGCAGCCATGGCAGGGGAGGGTCACCCCTCCACTTT
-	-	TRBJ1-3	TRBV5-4	CASSLGQNSGNTIYF	TGTGCCAGCAGCTTGGGACAGAACTCTGGAAACACCATATATTTT
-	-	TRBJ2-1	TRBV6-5	CASSYSWTDNEQFF	TGTGCCAGCAGTTACTCTTGGACAGACAATGAGCAGTTCTTC
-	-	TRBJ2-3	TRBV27	CASSFRGDTDTQYF	TGTGCCAGCAGTTTCCGCGGGGACACAGATACGCAGTATTTT
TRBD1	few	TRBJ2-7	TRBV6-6	CASHRDSSYEQYF	TGTGCCAGCCACCGGGACAGCTCCTACGAGCAGTACTTC
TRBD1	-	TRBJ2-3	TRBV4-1	CASSPLTGDGSTDTQYF	TGCGCCAGCAGCCCATTGACAGGGGATGGTAGCACAGATACGCAGTATTTT
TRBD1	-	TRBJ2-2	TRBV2	CASTDDRVGIGELFF	TGTGCCAGCACCGATGACAGGGTGGGCATCGGGGAGCTGTTTTTT
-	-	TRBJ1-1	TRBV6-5	CASRQGSEAFF	TGTGCCAGCAGACAGGGTTCTGAAGCTTTCTTT
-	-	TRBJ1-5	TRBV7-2	CASSAHPRAGVQPQHF	TGTGCCAGCAGCGCTCACCCCCGGGCAGGGGTCCAGCCCCAGCATTTT
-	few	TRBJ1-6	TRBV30	CAWTQGYGSPLHF	TGTGCCTGGACTCAGGGTTACGGGTCACCCCTCCACTTT
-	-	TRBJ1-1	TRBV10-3	CAISESLGAEAFF	TGTGCCATCAGTGAGTCTCTAGGGGCTGAAGCTTTCTTT
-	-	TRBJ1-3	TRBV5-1	CASSLGPTISGNTIYF	TGCGCCAGCAGCTTGGGACCGACTATCTCTGGAAACACCATATATTTT
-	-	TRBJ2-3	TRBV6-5	CASSYQMISTDTQYF	TGTGCCAGCAGTTACCAGATGATTAGCACAGATACGCAGTATTTT
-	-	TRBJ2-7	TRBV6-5	CASSYEGTYEQYF	TGTGCCAGCAGTTACGAGGGCACCTACGAGCAGTACTTC
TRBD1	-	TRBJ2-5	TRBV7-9	CSSRPGQTQETQYF	TGTTCCAGCAGGCCGGGACAGACGCAAGAGACCCAGTACTTC
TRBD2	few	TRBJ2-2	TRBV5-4	CASSAKLAANTGELFF	TGTGCCAGCAGCGCTAAACTAGCGGCGAACACCGGGGAGCTGTTTTTT
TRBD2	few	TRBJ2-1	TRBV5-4	CASSGGQLAGTNEQFF	TGTGCCAGCAGCGGAGGCCAGTTAGCGGGAACCAATGAGCAGTTCTTC
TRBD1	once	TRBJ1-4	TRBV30	CAWSGGQGNRELFF	TGTGCCTGGAGTGGTGGACAGGGCAATCGCGAACTGTTTTTT
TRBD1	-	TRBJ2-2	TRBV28	CASSRIGQGAGELFF	TGTGCCAGCAGCCGCATTGGACAGGGGGCCGGGGAGCTGTTTTTT
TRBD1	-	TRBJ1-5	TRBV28	CASVGTPGGRQPQHF	TGTGCCAGCGTGGGGACCCCAGGGGGCCGTCAGCCCCAGCATTTT
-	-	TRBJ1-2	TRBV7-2	CASSLAGGGYGYTF	TGTGCCAGCAGCTTAGCTGGGGGGGGGTATGGCTACACCTTC
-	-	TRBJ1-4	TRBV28	CASSPILEKLFF	TGTGCCAGCAGCCCCATTCTAGAAAAACTGTTTTTT
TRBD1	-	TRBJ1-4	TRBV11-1	CASSRTGADEKLFF	TGTGCCAGCAGCCGTACAGGGGCCGATGAAAAACTGTTTTTT
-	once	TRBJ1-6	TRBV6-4	CASSVRGIGSPLHF	TGTGCCAGCAGTGTTCGGGGGATAGGTTCACCCCTCCACTTT
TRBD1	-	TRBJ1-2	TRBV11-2	CASSSPGQGYDGYTF	TGTGCCAGCAGCTCCCCGGGACAGGGGTATGATGGCTACACCTTC
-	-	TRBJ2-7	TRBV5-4	CASSLRGTYEQYF	TGTGCCAGCAGCTTGAGGGGAACCTACGAGCAGTACTTC
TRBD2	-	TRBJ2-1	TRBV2	CASSEGSGRAGFF	TGTGCCAGCAGTGAGGGTAGCGGGAGGGCCGGGTTCTTC
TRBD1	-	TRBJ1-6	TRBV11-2	CASSRPTGGNSPLHF	TGTGCCAGCAGTCGCCCGACAGGGGGGAATTCACCCCTCCACTTT
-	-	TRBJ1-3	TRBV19	CATQDWRASGNTIYF	TGTGCCACCCAGGATTGGAGGGCCTCTGGAAACACCATATATTTT
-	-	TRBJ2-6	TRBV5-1	CASSSSGAGANVLTF	TGCGCCAGCAGCTCTTCAGGGGCAGGGGCCAACGTCCTGACTTTC
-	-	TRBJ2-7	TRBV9	CASSVDPGMNEQYF	TGTGCCAGCAGCGTAGATCCAGGGATGAACGAGCAGTACTTC
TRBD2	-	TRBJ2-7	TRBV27	CGSSRTSPYEQYF	TGTGGCAGCAGCCGGACTAGCCCCTACGAGCAGTACTTC
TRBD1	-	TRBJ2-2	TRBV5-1	CASSGDRGLNTGELFF	TGCGCCAGCAGCGGTGACAGGGGGCTAAACACCGGGGAGCTGTTTTTT
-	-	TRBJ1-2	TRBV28	CASSSLGGGSNYGYTF	TGTGCCAGCAGTTCCCTAGGTGGAGGATCTAACTATGGCTACACCTTC